This T cell receptor beta chain was sequenced for a study of regulatory T cells in long-lasting Graves disease. As for time point: persistent/refractory GD, antithyroid drugs over 5 years with positive TRAb. The TCR library was prepared using RNA isolated from PBMCs. Arm-PCR of CDR3 regions with iRepertoire HTBI primers generated TCR beta libraries. Original processing notes: Identification of gene segments yielded some 60 TRBV and some 14 TRBJ across samples. TCRdb reprocessed the multiplex PCR reads via MiXCR and lists one record per CDR3 protein. TCRdb, not the original authors, processed these V and J calls. The table shows 700,000 or so distinct CDR3 sequences, with around 30% occurring only once. Only a few counts were recorded for this clonotype. CDR1 and CDR2 (germline): MDHEN, SYDVKM. This CDR3 spans 15 amino acids. J was trimmed by 1 base and V by 2 bases; bases with no gene match: 3.

The sample was peripheral blood mononuclear cells (PBMCs), taken when the disease was refractory, from a patient treated with antithyroid drugs. The TCR comes from a female donor with Graves disease. V gene TRBV28 combines with J gene TRBJ1-1; 8 bases line up with TRBD1. Written as DNA, the CDR3 is TGTGCCAGCAGTTTACCGGACAGGGCGAACACTGAAGCTTTCTTT. As protein: CASSLPDRANTEAFF. Full variable domain (missing parts from reference TRBV28 and TRBJ1-1): DVKVTQSSRYLVKRTGEKVFLECVQDMDHENMFWYRQDPGLGLRLIYFSYDVKMKEKGDIPEGYSVSREKKERFSLILESASTNQTSMYLCASSLPDRANTEAFFGQGTRLTVV.